The rows below give T cell receptor beta chains drawn from one sample of a study of T cells in Graves' hyperthyroidism and ophthalmopathy. In TCRdb, the multiplex PCR reads were re-called with MiXCR into one record per CDR3 protein. The sample lists 300,000 to 400,000 distinct CDR3 sequences, roughly 20% occurring once. The sample consisted of blood. The receptors stem from a young man with Graves' ophthalmopathy. Both conserved end residues are part of each CDR3. D genes are given only for firm matches. The size entry is marked missing in some rows and otherwise reads once, few, many or a size class.

>TRBJ2-7|-|TRBV12-3/TRBV12-4|many
TGTGCCAGCAGTTTTGGGGGCAACTCCTACGAGCAGTACTTC
CASSFGGNSYEQYF
>TRBJ2-7|-|TRBV5-1|-
TGCGCCAGCAGCTTTACAGGAAGCTCCTACGAGCAGTACTTC
CASSFTGSSYEQYF
>TRBJ1-1|TRBD1|TRBV5-6|-
TGTGCCAGCAGCTTGGATTTTGGGACAGGGATCGTGTTGGCTGAAGCTTTCTTT
CASSLDFGTGIVLAEAFF
>TRBJ2-1|-|TRBV20-1|-
TGCAGTGCTGGACAGAACCAAGAGACCCAGTTCTTC
CSAGQNQETQFF
>TRBJ2-5|-|TRBV2|-
TGTGCCAGCAGTGTAGGGGGGGGCAAGAAAGAGACCCAGTACTTC
CASSVGGGKKETQYF
>TRBJ2-2|-|TRBV3-1|-
TGTGCCAGCAGCTTAGTTCTTCACGGGGAGCCGTTTTTT
CASSLVLHGEPFF
>TRBJ1-2|-|TRBV7-2|many
TGTGCCAGCAGCTTAGTAGGGTCAGGGAATGGCTACACCTTC
CASSLVGSGNGYTF
>TRBJ2-1|TRBD2|TRBV11-2|few
TGTGCCAGCAGCTTAGAACTAGCGGGGGGGCGCAATGAGCAGTTCTTC
CASSLELAGGRNEQFF
>TRBJ2-5|TRBD2|TRBV5-4|-
TGTGCCAGCAGCTTGTCTAGCGGGGGGGTGCCGATGGAGACCCAGTACTTC
CASSLSSGGVPMETQYF
>TRBJ2-7|-|TRBV20-1|-
TGCAGTGCTAGCCGGGTCTACGAGCAGTACTTC
CSASRVYEQYF
>TRBJ1-1|-|TRBV29-1|-
TGCAGCGCCGAGGGTAGTTTTGAGAAAGCTTTCTTT
CSAEGSFEKAFF
>TRBJ2-6|-|TRBV20-1|-
TGCAGTGCTAGTGCGAGGTGGTCTGGGGCCAACGTCCTGACTTTC
CSASARWSGANVLTF
>TRBJ1-4|TRBD1|TRBV6-1|-
TGTGCCAGCAGCTCGGGACAGCTAGCAACTAATGAAAAACTGTTTTTT
CASSSGQLATNEKLFF
>TRBJ2-5|TRBD2|TRBV5-1|-
TGCGCCAGCAGCTTGAGGAGCGGGGGGGGAGAGACCCAGTACTTC
CASSLRSGGGETQYF
>TRBJ1-4|-|TRBV7-6|many
TGTGCCAGCAGCTTAGCGCTAGCCGAAAAACTGTTTTTT
CASSLALAEKLFF
>TRBJ1-6|-|TRBV20-1|many
TGCAGTGCTCCGGATGGGAATTCACCCCTCCACTTT
CSAPDGNSPLHF
>TRBJ1-2|-|TRBV6-1|many
TGTGCCAGCAGTGAAGGGACACAATATGGCTACACCTTC
CASSEGTQYGYTF
>TRBJ2-7|-|TRBV7-8|few
TGTGCCAGCAGCTTAGTTAACCTCTACTCCGAGCAGTACTTC
CASSLVNLYSEQYF
>TRBJ2-1|TRBD2|TRBV27|-
TGTGCCAGCAGTGCCGGGACTAGCTCCTACAATGAGCAGTTCTTC
CASSAGTSSYNEQFF
>TRBJ1-1|-|TRBV29-1|many
TGCAGCGTTGAATCGGGGGGCACTGAAGCTTTCTTT
CSVESGGTEAFF
>TRBJ1-2|-|TRBV11-3|many
TGTGCCAGCAGTCCTCACCAGAGGGATGGCTACACCTTC
CASSPHQRDGYTF
>TRBJ1-2|-|TRBV4-1|-
TGCGCCAGCAGCCAAGAATCCACTCACTATGGCTACACCTTC
CASSQESTHYGYTF
>TRBJ1-1|-|TRBV18|many
TGTGCCAGCTCACCACAAACGGGACTGATGAACACTGAAGCTTTCTTT
CASSPQTGLMNTEAFF
>TRBJ2-1|TRBD2|TRBV7-6|-
TGTGCCAGCAGCCCTACTAGCGTTACTTACAATGAGCAGTTCTTC
CASSPTSVTYNEQFF
>TRBJ1-2|-|TRBV6-2/TRBV6-3|many
TGTGCCAGCAGCTCCCGGGACACCTATGGCTACACCTTC
CASSSRDTYGYTF
>TRBJ2-2|-|TRBV5-1|many
TGCGCCAGCAGCCCACGGACGGAGACCGGGGAGCTGTTTTTT
CASSPRTETGELFF
>TRBJ2-3|-|TRBV7-9|many
TGTGCCAGCAGGATGGCCGGGACAGATACGCAGTATTTT
CASRMAGTDTQYF
>TRBJ1-1|-|TRBV3-1|many
TGTGCCAGTCTACAGGGAGGGGGCACTGAAGCTTTCTTT
CASLQGGGTEAFF
>TRBJ2-1|TRBD2|TRBV7-9|-
TGTGCCAGCAGTCGGGACTCTAGCGGGGAGCAGTTCTTC
CASSRDSSGEQFF
>TRBJ2-7|TRBD2|TRBV9|many
TGTGCCAGCAGCATACAAGCGGGGGTTGGCCACGAGCAGTACTTC
CASSIQAGVGHEQYF
>TRBJ2-7|-|TRBV30|-
TGTGCCTGGAGCGGCGGGTTTTCCTACGAGCAGTACTTC
CAWSGGFSYEQYF
>TRBJ1-4|-|TRBV11-2|many
TGTGCCAGCAGATTAGAAGCAACTAATGAAAAACTGTTTTTT
CASRLEATNEKLFF
>TRBJ1-1|-|TRBV2|many
TGTGCCAGCAGGCTGACATCGGCAGGCAAGAACACTGAAGCTTTCTTT
CASRLTSAGKNTEAFF
>TRBJ2-3|-|TRBV6-6|many
TGTGCCAGCAGTTACCCCGGGACATCAGATACGCAGTATTTT
CASSYPGTSDTQYF
>TRBJ2-3|TRBD1|TRBV6-2/TRBV6-3|few
TGTGCCAGCAGTCCCGGGACAGGGGGGTTCACAGATACGCAGTATTTT
CASSPGTGGFTDTQYF
>TRBJ2-5|-|TRBV3-1|-
TGTGCCAGCAACCTGGGAACAGAGACCCAGTACTTC
CASNLGTETQYF
>TRBJ1-5|TRBD1|TRBV20-1|-
TGCAGTGCTAGCACTACGACAGGGGGCGCAGGCAATCCGCCCCAGCATTTT
CSASTTTGGAGNPPQHF
>TRBJ1-5|-|TRBV19|-
TGTGCCAGTAGTATCGGGTCGTCGTATCAGCCCCAGCATTTT
CASSIGSSYQPQHF
>TRBJ1-5|-|TRBV12-3/TRBV12-4|few
TGTGCCAGCAATCGGGACGGGAATCAGCCCCAGCATTTT
CASNRDGNQPQHF
>TRBJ2-6|-|TRBV19|-
TGTGCCAGTAGTGACCACAGCTCTGGGGCCAACGTCCTGACTTTC
CASSDHSSGANVLTF
>TRBJ2-3|-|TRBV5-4|-
TGTGCCAGCAGCTTGGCCCTAACGGGGGAGACAGATACGCAGTATTTT
CASSLALTGETDTQYF
>TRBJ1-6|TRBD1|TRBV13|-
TGTGCCAGCAGCAGCCTCGACAGGGATAATTCACCCCTCCACTTT
CASSSLDRDNSPLHF
>TRBJ2-2|TRBD2|TRBV7-3|-
TGTGCCAGCAGCTTCGGGGGGGCGGGCACCGGGGAGCTGTTTTTT
CASSFGGAGTGELFF
>TRBJ2-7|-|TRBV10-3|many
TGTGCCATCAGTAAGACAGAGGCAAGCTACGAGCAGTACTTC
CAISKTEASYEQYF
>TRBJ1-1|TRBD1|TRBV6-6|many
TGTGCCAGCAGTTACTCGGAGGGGGCGGTGAACACTGAAGCTTTCTTT
CASSYSEGAVNTEAFF
>TRBJ2-7|-|TRBV15|few
TGTGCCACCAGCAGGGACGCTGGTAGCTCCTACGAGCAGTACTTC
CATSRDAGSSYEQYF
>TRBJ2-3|TRBD2|TRBV6-5|-
TGTGCCAGCAGTTACGGGACTAGCGGGAGCCCCACAGATACGCAGTATTTT
CASSYGTSGSPTDTQYF
>TRBJ2-1|-|TRBV6-1|-
TGTGCCAGTAGCAATGATTGGGCAGGTATTGATGAGCAGTTCTTC
CASSNDWAGIDEQFF
>TRBJ2-1|TRBD2|TRBV24-1|-
TGTGCCACCAGTGATAGCGGGAGCTCCTACAATGAGCAGTTCTTC
CATSDSGSSYNEQFF
>TRBJ2-7|-|TRBV19|-
TGTGCCAGTAGACCGGCGGTGGCTTCCTACGAGCAGTACTTC
CASRPAVASYEQYF
>TRBJ2-3|-|TRBV7-8|many
TGTGCCAGCAGCTTACCTAGATGGGAAGTGGCAGATACGCAGTATTTT
CASSLPRWEVADTQYF
>TRBJ2-3|-|TRBV2|many
TGTGCCAGCAGTGAGCAGGGACTTACAGATACGCAGTATTTT
CASSEQGLTDTQYF
>TRBJ1-2|TRBD1|TRBV6-7|few
TGTGCCAGCAGTGACTGCCTCGGCGGACAGGGTTGCTTTGGGGGCGGCTACACCTTC
CASSDCLGGQGCFGGGYTF
>TRBJ1-2|TRBD1|TRBV5-1|many
TGCGCCAGCAGCACCGGGACAGGGCGTCTTGGCTACACCTTC
CASSTGTGRLGYTF